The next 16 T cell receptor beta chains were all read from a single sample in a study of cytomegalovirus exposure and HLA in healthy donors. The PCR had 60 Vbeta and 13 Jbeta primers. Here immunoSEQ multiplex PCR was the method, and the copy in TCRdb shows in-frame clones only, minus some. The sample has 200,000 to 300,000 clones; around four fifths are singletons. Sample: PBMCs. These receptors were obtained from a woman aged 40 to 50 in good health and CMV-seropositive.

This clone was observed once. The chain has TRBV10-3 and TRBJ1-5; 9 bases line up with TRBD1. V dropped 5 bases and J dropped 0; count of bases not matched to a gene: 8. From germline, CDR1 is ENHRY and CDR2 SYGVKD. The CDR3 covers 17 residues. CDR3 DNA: TGTGCCATCAGTCAGGGACAGGGAATGCGTAGCAATCAGCCCCAGCATTTT. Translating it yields CAISQGQGMRSNQPQHF.

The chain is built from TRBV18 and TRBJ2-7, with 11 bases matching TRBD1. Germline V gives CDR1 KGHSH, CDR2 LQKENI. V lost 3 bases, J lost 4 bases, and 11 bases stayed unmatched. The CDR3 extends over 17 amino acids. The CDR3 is CASSPNSSGTGGYEQYF. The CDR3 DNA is TGTGCCAGCTCACCCAACAGCTCCGGGACAGGGGGTTACGAGCAGTACTTC. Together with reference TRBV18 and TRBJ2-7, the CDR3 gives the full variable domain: NAGVMQNPRHLVRRRGQEARLRCSPMKGHSHVYWYRQLPEEGLKFMVYLQKENIIDESGMPKERFSAEFPKEGPSILRIQQVVRGDSAAYFCASSPNSSGTGGYEQYFGPGTRLTVT.

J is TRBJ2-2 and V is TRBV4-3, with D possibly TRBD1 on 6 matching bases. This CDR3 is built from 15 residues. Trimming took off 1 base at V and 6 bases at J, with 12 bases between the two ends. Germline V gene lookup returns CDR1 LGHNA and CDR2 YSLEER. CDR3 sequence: CASSQVTGFAGELFF. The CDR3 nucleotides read TGCGCCAGCAGCCAAGTCACAGGGTTCGCCGGGGAGCTGTTTTTT.

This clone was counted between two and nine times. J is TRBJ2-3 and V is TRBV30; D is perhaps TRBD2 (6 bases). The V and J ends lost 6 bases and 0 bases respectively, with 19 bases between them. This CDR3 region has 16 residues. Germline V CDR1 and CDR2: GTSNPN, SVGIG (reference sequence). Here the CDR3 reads CACLPPLGTSTDTQYF. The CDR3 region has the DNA TGTGCCTGTCTCCCCCCCCTCGGGACTAGCACAGATACGCAGTATTTT.

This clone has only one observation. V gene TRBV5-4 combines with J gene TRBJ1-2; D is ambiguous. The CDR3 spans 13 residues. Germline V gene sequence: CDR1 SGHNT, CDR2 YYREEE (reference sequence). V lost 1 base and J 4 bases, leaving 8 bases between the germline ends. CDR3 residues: CASSLSAGYGYTF. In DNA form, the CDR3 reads TGTGCCAGCAGCTTGTCCGCAGGCTATGGCTACACCTTC.

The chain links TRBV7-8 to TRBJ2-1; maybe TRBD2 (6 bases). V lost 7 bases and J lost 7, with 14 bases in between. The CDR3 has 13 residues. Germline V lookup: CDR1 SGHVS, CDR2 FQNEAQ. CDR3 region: CASTTGAKNEQFF. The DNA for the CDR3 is TGTGCCAGCACGACGGGAGCGAAGAATGAGCAGTTCTTC.

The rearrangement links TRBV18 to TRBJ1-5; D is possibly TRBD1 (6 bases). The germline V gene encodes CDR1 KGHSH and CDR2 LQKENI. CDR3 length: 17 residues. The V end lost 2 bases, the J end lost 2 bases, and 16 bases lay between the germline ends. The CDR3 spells CASSPGRSGVRNQPQHF. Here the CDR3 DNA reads TGTGCCAGCTCACCAGGCCGTTCAGGGGTACGCAATCAGCCCCAGCATTTT.

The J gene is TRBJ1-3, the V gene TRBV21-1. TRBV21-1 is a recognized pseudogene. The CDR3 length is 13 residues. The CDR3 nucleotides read TGTGCCAGCAGCGAAATAGCCGGAAACACCATATATTTT. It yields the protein CASSEIAGNTIYF.

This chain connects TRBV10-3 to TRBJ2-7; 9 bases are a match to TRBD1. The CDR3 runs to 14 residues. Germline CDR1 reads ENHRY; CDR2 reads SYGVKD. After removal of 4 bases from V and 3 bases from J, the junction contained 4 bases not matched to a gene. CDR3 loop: CAISGQGGDYEQYF. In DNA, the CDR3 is TGTGCCATCAGTGGACAGGGGGGAGACTACGAGCAGTACTTC.

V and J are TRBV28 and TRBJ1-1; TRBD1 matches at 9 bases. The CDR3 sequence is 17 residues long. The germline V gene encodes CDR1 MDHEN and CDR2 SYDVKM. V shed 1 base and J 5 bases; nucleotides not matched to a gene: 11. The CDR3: CASSLSLGQGRVTEAFF. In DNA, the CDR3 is TGTGCCAGCAGTTTATCGCTTGGACAGGGGAGGGTGACTGAAGCTTTCTTT.

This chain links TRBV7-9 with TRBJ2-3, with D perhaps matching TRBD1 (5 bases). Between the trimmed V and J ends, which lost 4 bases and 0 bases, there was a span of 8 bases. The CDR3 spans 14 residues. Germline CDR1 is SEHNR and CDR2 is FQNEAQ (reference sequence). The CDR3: CASSWGLSTDTQYF. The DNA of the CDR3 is TGTGCCAGCAGCTGGGGCCTAAGCACAGATACGCAGTATTTT.

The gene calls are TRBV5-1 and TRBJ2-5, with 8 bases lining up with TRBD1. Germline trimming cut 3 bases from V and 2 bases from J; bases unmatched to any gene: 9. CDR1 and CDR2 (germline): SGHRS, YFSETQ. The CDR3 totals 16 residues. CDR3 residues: CASSWITGTGQETQYF. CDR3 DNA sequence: TGCGCCAGCAGCTGGATAACCGGGACAGGACAAGAGACCCAGTACTTC. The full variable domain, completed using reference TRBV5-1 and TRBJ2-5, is KAGVTQTPRYLIKTRGQQVTLSCSPISGHRSVSWYQQTPGQGLQFLFEYFSETQRNKGNFPGRFSGRQFSNSRSEMNVSTLELGDSALYLCASSWITGTGQETQYFGPGTRLLVL.

In DNA form, the CDR3 reads TGTGCCTGGAGTTATTCCTACGAGCAGTACTTC. Translating it yields CAWSYSYEQYF. V and J are TRBV30 and TRBJ2-7; D not resolved. Germline CDR1 is GTSNPN and CDR2 is SVGIG (reference sequence). This CDR3 is built from 11 residues. The V gene lost 2 bases and the J gene lost 1 base, with 3 bases spanning the gap.

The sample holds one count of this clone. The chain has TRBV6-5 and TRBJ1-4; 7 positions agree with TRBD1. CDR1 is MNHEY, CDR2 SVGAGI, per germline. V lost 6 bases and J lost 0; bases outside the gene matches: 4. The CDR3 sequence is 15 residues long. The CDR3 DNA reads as TGTGCCAGCAGGACCAGGGGGACAACTAATGAAAAACTGTTTTTT. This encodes CASRTRGTTNEKLFF.

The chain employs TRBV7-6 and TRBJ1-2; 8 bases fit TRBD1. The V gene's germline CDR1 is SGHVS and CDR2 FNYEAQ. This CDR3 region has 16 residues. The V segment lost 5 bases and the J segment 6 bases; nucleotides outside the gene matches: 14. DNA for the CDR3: TGTGCCAGCAGCCCCGGTGGGTTCGGCAGGGGGCATGGCTACACCTTC. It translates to CASSPGGFGRGHGYTF.

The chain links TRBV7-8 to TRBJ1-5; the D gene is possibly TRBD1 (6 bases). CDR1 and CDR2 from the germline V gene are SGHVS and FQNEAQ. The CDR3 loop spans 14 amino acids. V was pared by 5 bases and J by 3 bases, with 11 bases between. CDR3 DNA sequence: TGTGCCAGCAGCCTACAGGGAATCAATCAGCCCCAGCATTTT. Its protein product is CASSLQGINQPQHF.